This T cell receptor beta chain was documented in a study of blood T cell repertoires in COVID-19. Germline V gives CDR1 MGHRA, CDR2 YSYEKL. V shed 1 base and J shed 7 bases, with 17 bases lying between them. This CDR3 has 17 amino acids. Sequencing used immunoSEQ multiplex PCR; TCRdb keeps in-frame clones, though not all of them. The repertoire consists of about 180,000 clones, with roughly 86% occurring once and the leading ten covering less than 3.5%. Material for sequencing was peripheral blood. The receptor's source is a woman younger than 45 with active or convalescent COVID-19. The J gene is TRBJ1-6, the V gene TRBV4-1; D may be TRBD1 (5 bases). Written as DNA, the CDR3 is TGCGCCAGCAGCCAAGGATTGAGGGGAGGGTGGAATTCACCCCTCCACTTT. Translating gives CASSQGLRGGWNSPLHF.